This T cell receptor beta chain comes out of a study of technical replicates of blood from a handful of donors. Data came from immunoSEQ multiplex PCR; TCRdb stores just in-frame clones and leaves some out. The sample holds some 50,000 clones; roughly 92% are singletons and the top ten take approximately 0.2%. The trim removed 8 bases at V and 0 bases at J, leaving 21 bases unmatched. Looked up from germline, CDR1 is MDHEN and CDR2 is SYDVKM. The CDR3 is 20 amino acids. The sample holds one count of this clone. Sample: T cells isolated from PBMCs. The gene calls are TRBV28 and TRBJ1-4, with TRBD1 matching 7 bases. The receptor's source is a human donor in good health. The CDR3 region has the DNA TGTGCCAGCTTTTCAGCTTCCTTGCAGGGGGATGCAGCAACTAATGAAAAACTGTTTTTT. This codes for CASFSASLQGDAATNEKLFF.